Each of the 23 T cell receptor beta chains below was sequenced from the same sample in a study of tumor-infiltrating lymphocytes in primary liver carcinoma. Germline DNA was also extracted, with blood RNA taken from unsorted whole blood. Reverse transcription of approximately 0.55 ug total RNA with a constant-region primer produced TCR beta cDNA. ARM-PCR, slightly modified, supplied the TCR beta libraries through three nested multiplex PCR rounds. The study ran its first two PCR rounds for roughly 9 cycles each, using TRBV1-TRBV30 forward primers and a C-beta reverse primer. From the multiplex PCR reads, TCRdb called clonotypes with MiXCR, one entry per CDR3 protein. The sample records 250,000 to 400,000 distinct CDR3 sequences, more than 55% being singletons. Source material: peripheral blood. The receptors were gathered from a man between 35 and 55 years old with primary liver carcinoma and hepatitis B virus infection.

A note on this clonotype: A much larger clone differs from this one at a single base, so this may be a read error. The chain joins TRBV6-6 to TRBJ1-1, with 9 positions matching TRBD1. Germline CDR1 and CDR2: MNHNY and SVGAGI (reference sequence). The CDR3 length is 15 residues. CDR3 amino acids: CASKPGQGEDTEDFF. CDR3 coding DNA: TGTGCCAGCAAGCCGGGACAGGGAGAGGACACTGAAGATTTCTTT.

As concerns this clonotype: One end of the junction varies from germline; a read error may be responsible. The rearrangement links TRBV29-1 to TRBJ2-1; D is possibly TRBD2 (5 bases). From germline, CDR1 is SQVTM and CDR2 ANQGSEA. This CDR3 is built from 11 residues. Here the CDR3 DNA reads TGCAGCGGAGGGATTTACAATGAACAGTTATTC. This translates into CSGGIYNEQLF.

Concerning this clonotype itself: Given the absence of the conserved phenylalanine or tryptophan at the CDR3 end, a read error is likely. CDR3 in amino acids: CASSLSGQATYEQYY. DNA for the CDR3: TGTGCCAGCAGCTTATCCGGGCAGGCTACCTACGAGCAGTACTAT. The chain has TRBV11-3 and TRBJ2-7; D is undetermined. CDR3 length equals 15 residues. The germline V gene has CDR1 SGHNT and CDR2 YENEEA. V lost 2 bases to trimming and J lost 2 bases, with 13 bases between them.

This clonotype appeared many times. The CDR3 DNA is TGTGCCATCAGTGAGTCCCCAGCGACAGATACGCAGTATTTT. Translation: CAISESPATDTQYF. This rearrangement joins TRBV10-3 to TRBJ2-3, with no clear D. Germline loops: CDR1 ENHRY, CDR2 SYGVKD. This CDR3 has 14 amino acids. V lost 0 bases and J lost 3, with 7 bases in between.

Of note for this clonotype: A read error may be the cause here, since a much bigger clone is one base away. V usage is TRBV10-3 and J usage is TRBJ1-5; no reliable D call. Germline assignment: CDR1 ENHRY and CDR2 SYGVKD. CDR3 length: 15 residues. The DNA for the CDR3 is TGTGCCACCAGTGAAGTAGATACGAGCAATCAGCCCCAGCATTTT. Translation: CATSEVDTSNQPQHF.

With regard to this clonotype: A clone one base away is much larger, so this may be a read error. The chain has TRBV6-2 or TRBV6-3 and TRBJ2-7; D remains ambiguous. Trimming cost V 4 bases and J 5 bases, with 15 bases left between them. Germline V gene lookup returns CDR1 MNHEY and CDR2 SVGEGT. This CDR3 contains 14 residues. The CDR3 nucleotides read TGTGCCAGCAGTTTACTCCGCCTCGCCCACGAGCAGTACTTC. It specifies CASSLLRLAHEQYF.

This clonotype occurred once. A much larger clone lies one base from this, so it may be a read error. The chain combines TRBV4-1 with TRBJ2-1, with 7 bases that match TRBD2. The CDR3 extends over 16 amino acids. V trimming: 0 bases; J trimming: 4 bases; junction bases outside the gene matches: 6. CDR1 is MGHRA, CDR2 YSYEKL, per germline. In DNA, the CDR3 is TGCGCCAGCAGCCAAGACGGACTAGGGGCATACAATGAGCAGTTCTTC. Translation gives CASSQDGLGAYNEQFF.

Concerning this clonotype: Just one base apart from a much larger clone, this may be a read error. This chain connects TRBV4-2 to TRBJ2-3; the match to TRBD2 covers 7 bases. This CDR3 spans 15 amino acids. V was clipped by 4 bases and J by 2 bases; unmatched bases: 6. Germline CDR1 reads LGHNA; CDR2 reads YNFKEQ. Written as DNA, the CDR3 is TGTGCCAGCAGCCGCGGACTAGGACTCACAGATACGCAGTATTTT. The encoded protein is CASSRGLGLTDTQYF.

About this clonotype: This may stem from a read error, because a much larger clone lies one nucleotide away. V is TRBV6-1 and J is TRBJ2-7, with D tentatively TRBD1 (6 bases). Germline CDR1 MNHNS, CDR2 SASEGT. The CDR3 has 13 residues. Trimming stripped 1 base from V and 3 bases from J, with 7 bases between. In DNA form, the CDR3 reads TGTGCCAGCAGTGAAGAGGGACACTACGAGCAGTACTTC. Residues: CASSEEGHYEQYF.

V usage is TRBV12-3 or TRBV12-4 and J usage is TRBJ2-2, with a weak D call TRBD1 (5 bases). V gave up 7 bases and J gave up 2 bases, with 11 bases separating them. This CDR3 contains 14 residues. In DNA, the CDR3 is TGTGCCAGCAACACAGACAGAAACACCGGGGAGCTGTTTTTT. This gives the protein CASNTDRNTGELFF.

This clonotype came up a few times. The CDR3 sequence: CASSYSPWTGGSGANVLTF. The CDR3 nucleotides read TGTGCCAGCAGTTACAGCCCCTGGACAGGGGGTTCTGGGGCCAACGTCCTGACTTTC. This sequence joins TRBV6-5 and TRBJ2-6, with 10 bases identical to TRBD1. The trim removed 2 bases at V and 1 base at J, leaving 8 bases unmatched. The CDR3 length is 19 residues. Germline V gene sequence: CDR1 MNHEY, CDR2 SVGAGI.

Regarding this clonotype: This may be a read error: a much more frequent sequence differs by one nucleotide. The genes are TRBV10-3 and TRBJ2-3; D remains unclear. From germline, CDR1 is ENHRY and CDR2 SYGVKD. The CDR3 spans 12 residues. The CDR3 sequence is CAIGEIGDTQYF. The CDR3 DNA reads TGTGCCATCGGTGAGATTGGGGATACGCAGTATTTT.

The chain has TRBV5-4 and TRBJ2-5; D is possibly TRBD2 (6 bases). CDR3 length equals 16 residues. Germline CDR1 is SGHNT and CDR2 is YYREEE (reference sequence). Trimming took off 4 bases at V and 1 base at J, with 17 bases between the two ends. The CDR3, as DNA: TGTGCCAGCAGCGAAGGGGCGGGACGGACCCAAGAGACCCAGTACTTC. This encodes CASSEGAGRTQETQYF.

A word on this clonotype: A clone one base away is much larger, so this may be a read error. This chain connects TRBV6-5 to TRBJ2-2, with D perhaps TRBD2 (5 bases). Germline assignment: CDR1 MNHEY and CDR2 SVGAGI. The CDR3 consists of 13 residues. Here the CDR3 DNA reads TGTGCCAGCAGTACCACTAGGGTCGGGGAGCTGTTATTT. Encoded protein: CASSTTRVGELLF.

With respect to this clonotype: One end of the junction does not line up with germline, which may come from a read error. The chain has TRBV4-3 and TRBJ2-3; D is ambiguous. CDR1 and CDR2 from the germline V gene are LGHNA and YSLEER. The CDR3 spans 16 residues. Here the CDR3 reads CASSQDGVGQTDTLYF. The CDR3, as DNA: TGCGCCAGCAGCCAAGATGGAGTCGGGCAAACAGACACGCTGTATTTT.

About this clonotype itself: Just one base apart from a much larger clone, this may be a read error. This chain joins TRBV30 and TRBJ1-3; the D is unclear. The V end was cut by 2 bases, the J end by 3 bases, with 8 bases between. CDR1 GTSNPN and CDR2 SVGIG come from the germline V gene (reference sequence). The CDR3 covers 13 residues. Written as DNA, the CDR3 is TGTGCCTGGAGTTGCAACGGTGGAAACACCATATATTTT. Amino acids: CAWSCNGGNTIYF.

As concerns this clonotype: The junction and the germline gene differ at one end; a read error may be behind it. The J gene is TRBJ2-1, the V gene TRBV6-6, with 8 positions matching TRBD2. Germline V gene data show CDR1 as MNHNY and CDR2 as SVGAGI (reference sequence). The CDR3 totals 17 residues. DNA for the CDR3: TGTGCCAGCAGTTTGACAAGGGGAGCGGGAGTGAACAATGAGCAGCTCTTC. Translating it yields CASSLTRGAGVNNEQLF.

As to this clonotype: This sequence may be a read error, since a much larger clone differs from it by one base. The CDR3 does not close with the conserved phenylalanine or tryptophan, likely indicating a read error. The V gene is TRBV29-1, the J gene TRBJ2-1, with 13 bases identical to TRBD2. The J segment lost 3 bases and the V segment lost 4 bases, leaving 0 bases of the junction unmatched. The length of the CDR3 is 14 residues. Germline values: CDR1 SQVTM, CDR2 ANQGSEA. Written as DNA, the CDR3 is TGCAGCGTTGGGACTAGCGGGAGCTACAATGAGCAGTTCCTC. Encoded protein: CSVGTSGSYNEQFL.

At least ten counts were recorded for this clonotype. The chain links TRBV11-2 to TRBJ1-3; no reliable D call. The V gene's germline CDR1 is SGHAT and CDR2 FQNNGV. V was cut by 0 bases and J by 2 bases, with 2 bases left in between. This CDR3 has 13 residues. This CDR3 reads CASSLEPGNTIYF. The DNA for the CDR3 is TGTGCCAGCAGCTTAGAGCCTGGAAACACCATATATTTT.

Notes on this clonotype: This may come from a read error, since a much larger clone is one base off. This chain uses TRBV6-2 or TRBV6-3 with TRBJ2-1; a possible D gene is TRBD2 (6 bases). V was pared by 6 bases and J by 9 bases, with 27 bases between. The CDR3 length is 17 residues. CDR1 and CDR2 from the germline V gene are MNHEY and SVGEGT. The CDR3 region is CASSELSANGGLGEQFF. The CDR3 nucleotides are TGTGCCAGCAGCGAACTATCCGCTAACGGGGGATTGGGTGAGCAGTTCTTC.

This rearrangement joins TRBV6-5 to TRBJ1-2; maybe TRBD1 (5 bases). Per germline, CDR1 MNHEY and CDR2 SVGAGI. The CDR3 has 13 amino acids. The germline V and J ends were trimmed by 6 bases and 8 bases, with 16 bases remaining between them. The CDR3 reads CASRHDTGQGYTF. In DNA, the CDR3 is TGTGCCAGCAGACACGACACGGGGCAAGGCTACACCTTC.

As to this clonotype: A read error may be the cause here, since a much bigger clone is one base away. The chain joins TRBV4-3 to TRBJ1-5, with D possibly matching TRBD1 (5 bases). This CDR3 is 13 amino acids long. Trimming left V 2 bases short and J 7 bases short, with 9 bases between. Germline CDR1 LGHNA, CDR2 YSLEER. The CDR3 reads CASSQNRGQPQHF. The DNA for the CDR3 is TGCGCCAGCAGCCAAAATAGGGGACAGCCCCAGCATTTT.

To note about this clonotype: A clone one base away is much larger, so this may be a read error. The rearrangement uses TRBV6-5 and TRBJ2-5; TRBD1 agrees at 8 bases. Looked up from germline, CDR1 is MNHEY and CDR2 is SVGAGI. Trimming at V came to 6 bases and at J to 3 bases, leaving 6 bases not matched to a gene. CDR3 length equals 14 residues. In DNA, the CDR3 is TGTGCCAGCAGCCGACAGGGGATGGAAGAGACCCAGTACTTC. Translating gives CASSRQGMEETQYF.